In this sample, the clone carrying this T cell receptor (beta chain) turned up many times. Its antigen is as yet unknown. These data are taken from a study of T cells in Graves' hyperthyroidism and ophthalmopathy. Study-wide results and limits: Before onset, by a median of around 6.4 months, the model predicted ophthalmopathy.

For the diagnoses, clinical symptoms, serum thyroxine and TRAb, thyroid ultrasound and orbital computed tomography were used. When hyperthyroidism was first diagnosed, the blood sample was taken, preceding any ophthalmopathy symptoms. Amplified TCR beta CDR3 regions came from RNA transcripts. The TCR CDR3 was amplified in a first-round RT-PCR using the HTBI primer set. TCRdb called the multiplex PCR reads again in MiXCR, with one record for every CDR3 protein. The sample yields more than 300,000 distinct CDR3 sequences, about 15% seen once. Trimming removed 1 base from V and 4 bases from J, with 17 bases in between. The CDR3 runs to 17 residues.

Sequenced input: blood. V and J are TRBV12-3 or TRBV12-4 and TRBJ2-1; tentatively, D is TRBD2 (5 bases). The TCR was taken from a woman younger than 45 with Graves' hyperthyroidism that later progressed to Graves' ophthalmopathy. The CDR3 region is CASSLVLRRSKYNEQFF. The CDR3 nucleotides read TGTGCCAGCAGTTTAGTCCTTCGGAGGTCGAAATACAATGAGCAGTTCTTC.